The T cell receptor beta chain described here comes from a study of post-analysis software for immune sequencing data. Study-wide points: Controls' normalized Chao1 diversity significantly exceeded that of multiple sclerosis patients. Batch-mates among the samples co-clustered strongly by F measure. Five TRBV segments, including TRBV5-6, TRBV5-1 and TRBV20-1, were more frequent in patients than controls.

For this clonotype: The antigen is undetermined.

J was trimmed by 3 bases and V by 5 bases; bases with no gene match: 2. The CDR3 has 12 residues. The germline V gene encodes CDR1 SQVTM and CDR2 ANQGSEA. The library was made from cDNA and included unique molecular identifiers. When roughly 1 to 10 million T cells were used, they gave hundreds of thousands of cDNA molecules. TCRdb re-analysed the PCR reads in MiXCR, keeping a single row per CDR3 protein. The table lists hundreds of thousands of distinct CDR3 sequences, 25% to 30% of them singletons. The sample comprised blood. The TCR comes from a girl between 5 and 17 years old with multiple sclerosis. V is TRBV29-1 and J is TRBJ2-3; 7 bases are shared with TRBD1. CDR3 residues: CSVRTGTDTQYF. The CDR3 nucleotides read TGCAGCGTTCGGACAGGTACAGATACGCAGTATTTT.